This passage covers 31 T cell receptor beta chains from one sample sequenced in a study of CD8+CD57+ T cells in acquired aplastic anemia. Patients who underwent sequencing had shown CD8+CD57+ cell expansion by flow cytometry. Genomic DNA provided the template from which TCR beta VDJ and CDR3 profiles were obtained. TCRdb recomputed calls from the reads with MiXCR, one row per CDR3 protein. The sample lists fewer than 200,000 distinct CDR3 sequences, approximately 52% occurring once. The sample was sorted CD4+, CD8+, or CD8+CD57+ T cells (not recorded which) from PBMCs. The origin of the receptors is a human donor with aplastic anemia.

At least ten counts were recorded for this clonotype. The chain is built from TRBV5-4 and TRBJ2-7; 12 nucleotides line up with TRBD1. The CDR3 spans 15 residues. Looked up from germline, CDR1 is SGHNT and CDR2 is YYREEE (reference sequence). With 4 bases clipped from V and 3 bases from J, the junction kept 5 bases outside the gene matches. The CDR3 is CASSLGTGGVYEQYF. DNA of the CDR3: TGTGCCAGCAGCCTCGGGACAGGGGGCGTCTACGAGCAGTACTTC.

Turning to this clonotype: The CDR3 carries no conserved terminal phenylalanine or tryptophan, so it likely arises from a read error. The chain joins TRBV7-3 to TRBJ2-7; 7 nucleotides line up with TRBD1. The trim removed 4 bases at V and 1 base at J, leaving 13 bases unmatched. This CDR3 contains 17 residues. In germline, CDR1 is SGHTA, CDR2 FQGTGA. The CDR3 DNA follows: TGTGCCAGCAGCTCGGTGACAGGGAGATTTAGGTCCTACGAGCAGTACCTC. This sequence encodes CASSSVTGRFRSYEQYL.

CDR3 coding DNA: TGCGCCAGCACCGGACAGGAGGCGGCCGGGGCCAACGTCCTGACTTTC. Its translation: CASTGQEAAGANVLTF. The chain uses TRBV10-2 and TRBJ2-6; 7 nucleotides align to TRBD1. The CDR3 has 16 amino acids. Germline V gene lookup returns CDR1 WSHSY and CDR2 SAAADI. V lost 7 bases to trimming and J lost 4 bases; unmatched junction nucleotides: 10.

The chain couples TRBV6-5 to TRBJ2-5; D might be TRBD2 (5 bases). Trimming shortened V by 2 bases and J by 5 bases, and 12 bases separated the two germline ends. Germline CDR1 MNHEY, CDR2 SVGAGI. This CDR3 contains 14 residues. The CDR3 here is CASSYQGSSETQYF. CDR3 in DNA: TGTGCCAGCAGTTACCAAGGGAGTTCGGAGACCCAGTACTTC.

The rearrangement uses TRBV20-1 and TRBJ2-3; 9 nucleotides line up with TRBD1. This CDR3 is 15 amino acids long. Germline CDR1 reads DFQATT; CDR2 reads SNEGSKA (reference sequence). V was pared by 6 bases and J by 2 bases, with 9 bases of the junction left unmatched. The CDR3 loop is CSASRTGVLTDTQYF. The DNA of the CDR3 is TGCAGTGCCAGTAGGACAGGGGTCCTCACAGATACGCAGTATTTT.

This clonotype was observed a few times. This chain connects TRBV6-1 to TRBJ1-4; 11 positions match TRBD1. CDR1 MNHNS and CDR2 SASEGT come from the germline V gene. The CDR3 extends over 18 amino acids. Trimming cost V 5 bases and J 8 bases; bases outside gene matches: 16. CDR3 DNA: TGTGCCAGCAGTACCTCCGTAGGACAGGGGGCGCTTCAGGAAAAACTGTTTTTT. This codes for CASSTSVGQGALQEKLFF.

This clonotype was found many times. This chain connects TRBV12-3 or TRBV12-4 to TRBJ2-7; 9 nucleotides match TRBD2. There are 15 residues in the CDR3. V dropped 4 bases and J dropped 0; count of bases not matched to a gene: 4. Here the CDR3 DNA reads TGTGCCAGCAGTTACCTAGCGGGAAGCTCCTACGAGCAGTACTTC. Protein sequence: CASSYLAGSSYEQYF.

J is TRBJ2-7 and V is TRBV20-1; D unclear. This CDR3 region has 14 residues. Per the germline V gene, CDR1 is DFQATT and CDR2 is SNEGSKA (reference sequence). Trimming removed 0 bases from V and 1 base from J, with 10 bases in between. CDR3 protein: CSAREDGSSYEQYF. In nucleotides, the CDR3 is TGCAGTGCTAGAGAGGACGGCTCGTCCTACGAGCAGTACTTC.

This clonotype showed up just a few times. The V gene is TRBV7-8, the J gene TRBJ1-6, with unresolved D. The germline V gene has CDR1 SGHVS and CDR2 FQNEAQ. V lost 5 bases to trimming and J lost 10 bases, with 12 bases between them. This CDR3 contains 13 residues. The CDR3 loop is CASSHGADSPLHF. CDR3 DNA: TGTGCCAGCAGCCATGGAGCGGACTCACCCCTCCACTTT.

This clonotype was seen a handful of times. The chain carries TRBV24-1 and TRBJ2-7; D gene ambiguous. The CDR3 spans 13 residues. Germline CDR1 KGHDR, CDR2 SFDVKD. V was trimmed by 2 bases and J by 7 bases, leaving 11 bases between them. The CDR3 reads CATSDSRLAEQYF. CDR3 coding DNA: TGTGCCACCAGTGATTCCAGGCTTGCGGAGCAGTACTTC.

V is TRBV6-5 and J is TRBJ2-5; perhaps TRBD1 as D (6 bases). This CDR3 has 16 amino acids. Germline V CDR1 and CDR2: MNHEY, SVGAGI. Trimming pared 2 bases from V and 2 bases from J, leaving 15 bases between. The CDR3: CASSYLGQQRQETQYF. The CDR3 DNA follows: TGTGCCAGCAGTTACCTCGGACAGCAAAGACAAGAGACCCAGTACTTC.

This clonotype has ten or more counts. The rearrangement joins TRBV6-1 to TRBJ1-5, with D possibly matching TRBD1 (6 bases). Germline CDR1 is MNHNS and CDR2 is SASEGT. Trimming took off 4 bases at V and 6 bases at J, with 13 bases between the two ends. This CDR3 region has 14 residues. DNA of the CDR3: TGTGCCAGCAGTGTTACAGGGATGGGTCAGCCCCAGCATTTT. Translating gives CASSVTGMGQPQHF.

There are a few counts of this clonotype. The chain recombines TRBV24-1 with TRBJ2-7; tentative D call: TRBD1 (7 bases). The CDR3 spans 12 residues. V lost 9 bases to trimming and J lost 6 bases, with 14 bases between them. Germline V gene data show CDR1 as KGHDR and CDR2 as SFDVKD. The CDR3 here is CATQGQGGEQYF. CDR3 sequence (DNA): TGTGCCACCCAGGGGCAGGGGGGCGAGCAGTACTTC.

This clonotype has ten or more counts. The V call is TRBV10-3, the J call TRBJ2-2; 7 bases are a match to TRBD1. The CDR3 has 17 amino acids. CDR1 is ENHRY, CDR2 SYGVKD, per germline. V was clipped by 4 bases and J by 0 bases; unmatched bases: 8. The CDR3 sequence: CAISAGTAKSNTGELFF. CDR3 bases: TGTGCCATCAGTGCCGGGACAGCCAAATCGAACACCGGGGAGCTGTTTTTT.

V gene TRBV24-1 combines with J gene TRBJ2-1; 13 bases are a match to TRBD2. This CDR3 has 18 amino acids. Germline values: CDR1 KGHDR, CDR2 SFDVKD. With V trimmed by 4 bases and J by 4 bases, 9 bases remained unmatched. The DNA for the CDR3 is TGTGCCACCAGTGACCCACTAGCGGGGGGGCGTGTTTACAATGAGCAGTTCTTC. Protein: CATSDPLAGGRVYNEQFF.

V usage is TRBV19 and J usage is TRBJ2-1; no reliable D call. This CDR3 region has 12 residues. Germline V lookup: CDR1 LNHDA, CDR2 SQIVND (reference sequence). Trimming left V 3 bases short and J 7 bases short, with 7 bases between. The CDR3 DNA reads TGTGCCAGTAGTATCGGGCTGAATGAGCAGTTCTTC. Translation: CASSIGLNEQFF.

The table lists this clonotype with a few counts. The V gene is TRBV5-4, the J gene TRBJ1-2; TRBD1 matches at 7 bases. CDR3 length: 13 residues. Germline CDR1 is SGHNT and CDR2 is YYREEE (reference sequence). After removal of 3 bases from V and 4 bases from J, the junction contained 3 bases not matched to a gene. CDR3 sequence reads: CASSSPGGYGYTF. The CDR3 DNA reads TGTGCCAGCAGCTCCCCAGGGGGCTATGGCTACACCTTC.

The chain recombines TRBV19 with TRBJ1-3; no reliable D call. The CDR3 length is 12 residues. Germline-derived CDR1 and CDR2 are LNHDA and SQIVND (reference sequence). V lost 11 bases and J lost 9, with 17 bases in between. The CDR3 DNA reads TGTGCCTCTCGACGGGAGGGCCCCACCATATATTTT. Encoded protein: CASRREGPTIYF.

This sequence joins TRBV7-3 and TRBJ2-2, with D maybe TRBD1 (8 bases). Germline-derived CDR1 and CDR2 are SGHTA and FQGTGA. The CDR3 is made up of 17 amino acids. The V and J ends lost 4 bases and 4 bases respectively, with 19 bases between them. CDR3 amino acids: CASSSKGGTGSTGELFF. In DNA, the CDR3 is TGTGCCAGCAGCTCCAAGGGGGGGACAGGAAGCACCGGGGAGCTGTTTTTT.

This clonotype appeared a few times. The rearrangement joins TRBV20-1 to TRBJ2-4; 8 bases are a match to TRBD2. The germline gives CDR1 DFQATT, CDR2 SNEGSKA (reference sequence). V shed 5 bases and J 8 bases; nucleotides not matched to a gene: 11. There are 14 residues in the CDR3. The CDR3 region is CSAVGREGRYIQYF. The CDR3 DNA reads TGCAGTGCTGTCGGTCGGGAGGGCCGTTACATTCAGTACTTC.

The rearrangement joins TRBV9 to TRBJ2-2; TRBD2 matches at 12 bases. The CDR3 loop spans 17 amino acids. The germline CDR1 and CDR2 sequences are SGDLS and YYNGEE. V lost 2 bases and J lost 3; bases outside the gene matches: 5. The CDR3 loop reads CASSVMTSGRYTGELFF. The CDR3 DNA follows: TGTGCCAGCAGCGTGATGACTAGCGGGAGATACACCGGGGAGCTGTTTTTT.

CDR3 region: CASSESPDANEQFF. CDR3 sequence (DNA): TGTGCCAGCAGTGAAAGCCCAGATGCCAATGAGCAGTTCTTC. V gene TRBV2 combines with J gene TRBJ2-1; D ambiguous. V lost 2 bases, J lost 6 bases, and 11 bases lay in between. This CDR3 has 14 amino acids. The germline CDR1 and CDR2 sequences are SNHLY and FYNNEI.

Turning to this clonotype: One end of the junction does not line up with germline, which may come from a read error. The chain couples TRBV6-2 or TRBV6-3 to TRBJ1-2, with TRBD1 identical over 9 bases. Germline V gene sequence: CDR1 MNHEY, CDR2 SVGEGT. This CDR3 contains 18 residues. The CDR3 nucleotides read TGTGCCAGCAGTTACTCGAGGGGCTTAGGACAGGGGAACTATAGCTACACCTTC. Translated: CASSYSRGLGQGNYSYTF.

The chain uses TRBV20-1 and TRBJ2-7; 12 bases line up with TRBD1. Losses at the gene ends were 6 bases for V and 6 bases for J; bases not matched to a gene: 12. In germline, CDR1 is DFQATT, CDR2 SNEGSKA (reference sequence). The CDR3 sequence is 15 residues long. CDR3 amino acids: CSAPAPGQGAGEQYF. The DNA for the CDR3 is TGCAGTGCCCCAGCACCGGGACAGGGGGCAGGCGAGCAGTACTTC.

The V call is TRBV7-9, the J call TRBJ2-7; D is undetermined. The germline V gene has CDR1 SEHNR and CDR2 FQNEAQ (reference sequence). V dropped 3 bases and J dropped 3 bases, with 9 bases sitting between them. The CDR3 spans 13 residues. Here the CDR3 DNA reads TGTGCCAGCAGCTTCACCCTGAGCTACGAGCAGTACTTC. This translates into CASSFTLSYEQYF.

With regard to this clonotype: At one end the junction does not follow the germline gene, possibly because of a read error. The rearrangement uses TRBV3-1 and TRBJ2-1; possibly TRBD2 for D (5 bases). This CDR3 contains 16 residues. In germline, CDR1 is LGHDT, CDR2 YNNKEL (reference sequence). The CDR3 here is CASSYRDLAAYNVQFF. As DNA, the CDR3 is TGTGCCAGCAGCTACCGAGATCTAGCTGCATACAATGTGCAGTTCTTC.

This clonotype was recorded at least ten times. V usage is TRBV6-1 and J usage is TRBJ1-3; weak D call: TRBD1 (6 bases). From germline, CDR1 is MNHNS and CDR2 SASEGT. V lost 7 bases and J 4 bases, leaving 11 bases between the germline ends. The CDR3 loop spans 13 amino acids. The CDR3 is CASTTGIGNTIYF. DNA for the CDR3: TGTGCCAGCACCACAGGGATCGGAAACACCATATATTTT.

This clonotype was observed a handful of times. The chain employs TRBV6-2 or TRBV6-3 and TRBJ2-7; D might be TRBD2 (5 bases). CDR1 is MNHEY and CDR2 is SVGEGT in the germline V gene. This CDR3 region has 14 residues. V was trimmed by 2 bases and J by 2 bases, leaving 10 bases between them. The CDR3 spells CASSYSGATYEQYF. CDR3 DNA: TGTGCCAGCAGTTACAGCGGCGCTACCTACGAGCAGTACTTC.

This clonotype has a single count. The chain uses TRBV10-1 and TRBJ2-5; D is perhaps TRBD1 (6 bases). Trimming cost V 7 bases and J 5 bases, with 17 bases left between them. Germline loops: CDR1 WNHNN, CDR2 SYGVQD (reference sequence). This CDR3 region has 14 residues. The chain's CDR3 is CASITQDSNETQYF. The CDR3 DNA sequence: TGCGCCAGCATTACCCAGGACAGTAACGAGACCCAGTACTTC.

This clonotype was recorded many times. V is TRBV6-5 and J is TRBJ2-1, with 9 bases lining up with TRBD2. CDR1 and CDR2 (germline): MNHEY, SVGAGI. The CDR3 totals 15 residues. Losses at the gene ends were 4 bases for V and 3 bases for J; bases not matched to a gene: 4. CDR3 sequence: CASSFIAGVYNEQFF. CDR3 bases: TGTGCCAGCAGTTTCATAGCGGGGGTCTACAATGAGCAGTTCTTC.

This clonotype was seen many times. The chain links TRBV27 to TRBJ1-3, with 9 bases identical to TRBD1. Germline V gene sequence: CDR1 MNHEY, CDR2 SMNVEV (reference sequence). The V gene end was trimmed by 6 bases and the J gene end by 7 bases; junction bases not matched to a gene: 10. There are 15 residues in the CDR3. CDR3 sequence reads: CASSEINRGPNTIYF. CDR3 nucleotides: TGTGCCAGCAGCGAGATAAACAGGGGGCCCAACACCATATATTTT.